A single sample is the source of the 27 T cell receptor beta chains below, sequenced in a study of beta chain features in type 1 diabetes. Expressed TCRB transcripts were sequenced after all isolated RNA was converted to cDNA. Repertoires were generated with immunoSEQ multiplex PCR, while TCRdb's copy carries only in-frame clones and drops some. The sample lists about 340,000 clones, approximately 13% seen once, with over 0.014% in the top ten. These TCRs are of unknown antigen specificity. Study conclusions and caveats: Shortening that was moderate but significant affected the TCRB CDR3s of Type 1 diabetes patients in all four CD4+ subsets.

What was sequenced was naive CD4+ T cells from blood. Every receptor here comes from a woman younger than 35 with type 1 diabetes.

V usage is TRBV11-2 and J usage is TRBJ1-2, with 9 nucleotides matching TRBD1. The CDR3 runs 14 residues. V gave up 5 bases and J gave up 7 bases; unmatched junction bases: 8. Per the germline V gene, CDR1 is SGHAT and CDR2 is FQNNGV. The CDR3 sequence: CASSTRTGAAGYTF. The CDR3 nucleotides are TGTGCCAGCAGCACGCGGACAGGGGCGGCTGGCTACACCTTC.

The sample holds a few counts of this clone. This CDR3 is CASSPPGTGNYEQYF. The DNA of the CDR3 is TGTGCCAGCAGTCCCCCCGGGACAGGGAACTACGAGCAGTACTTC. The chain uses TRBV28 and TRBJ2-7, with TRBD1 matching over 9 bases. This CDR3 has 15 residues. Per the germline V gene, CDR1 is MDHEN and CDR2 is SYDVKM. V trimming: 5 bases; J trimming: 3 bases; junction bases outside the gene matches: 8.

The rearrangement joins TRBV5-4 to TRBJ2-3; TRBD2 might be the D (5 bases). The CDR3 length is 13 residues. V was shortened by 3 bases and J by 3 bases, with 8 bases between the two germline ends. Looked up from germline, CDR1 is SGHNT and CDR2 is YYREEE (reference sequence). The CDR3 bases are TGTGCCAGCAGCTATGGCGGGACAGATACGCAGTATTTT. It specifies CASSYGGTDTQYF. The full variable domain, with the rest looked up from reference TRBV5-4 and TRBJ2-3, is ETGVTQSPTHLIKTRGQQVTLRCSSQSGHNTVSWYQQALGQGPQFIFQYYREEENGRGNFPPRFSGLQFPNYSSELNVNALELDDSALYLCASSYGGTDTQYFGPGTRLTVL.

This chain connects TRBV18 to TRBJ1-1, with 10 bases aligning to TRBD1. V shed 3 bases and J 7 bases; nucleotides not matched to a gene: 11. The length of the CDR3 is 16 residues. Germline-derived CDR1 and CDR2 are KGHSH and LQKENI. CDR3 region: CASSPPGTGANYEAFF. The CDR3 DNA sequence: TGTGCCAGCTCACCTCCCGGGACAGGGGCCAACTATGAAGCTTTCTTT. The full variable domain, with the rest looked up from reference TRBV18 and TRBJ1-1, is NAGVMQNPRHLVRRRGQEARLRCSPMKGHSHVYWYRQLPEEGLKFMVYLQKENIIDESGMPKERFSAEFPKEGPSILRIQQVVRGDSAAYFCASSPPGTGANYEAFFGQGTRLTVV.

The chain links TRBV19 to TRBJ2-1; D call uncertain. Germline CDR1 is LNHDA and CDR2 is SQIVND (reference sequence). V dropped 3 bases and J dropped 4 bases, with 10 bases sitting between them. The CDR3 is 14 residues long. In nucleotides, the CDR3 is TGTGCCAGTAGTATCTCAGCGATATACAATGAGCAGTTCTTC. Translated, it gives CASSISAIYNEQFF.

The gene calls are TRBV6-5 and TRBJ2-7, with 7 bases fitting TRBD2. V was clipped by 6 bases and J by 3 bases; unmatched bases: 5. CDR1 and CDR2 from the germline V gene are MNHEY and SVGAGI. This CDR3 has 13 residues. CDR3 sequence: CASRLGRYYEQYV. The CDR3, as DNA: TGTGCCAGCAGACTCGGGAGGTACTACGAGCAGTACGTC.

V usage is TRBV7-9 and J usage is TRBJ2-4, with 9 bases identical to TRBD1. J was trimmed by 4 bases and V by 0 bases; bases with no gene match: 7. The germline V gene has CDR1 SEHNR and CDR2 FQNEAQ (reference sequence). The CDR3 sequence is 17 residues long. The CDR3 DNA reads TGTGCCAGCAGCTTAGCTACCGGGACAGGGAGGAAAAACATTCAGTACTTC. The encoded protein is CASSLATGTGRKNIQYF.

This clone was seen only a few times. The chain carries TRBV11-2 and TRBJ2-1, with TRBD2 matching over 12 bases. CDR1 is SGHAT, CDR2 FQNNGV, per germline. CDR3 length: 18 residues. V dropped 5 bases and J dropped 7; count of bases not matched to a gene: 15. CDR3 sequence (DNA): TGTGCCAGCAGCGTTGGACTAGCGGGAAGAGGAGTCAAGAATGAGCAGTTCTTC. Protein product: CASSVGLAGRGVKNEQFF.

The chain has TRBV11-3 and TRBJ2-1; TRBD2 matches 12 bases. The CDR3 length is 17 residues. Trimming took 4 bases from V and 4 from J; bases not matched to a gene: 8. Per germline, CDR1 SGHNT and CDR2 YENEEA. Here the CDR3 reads CASSSKRTSGTYNEQFF. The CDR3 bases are TGTGCCAGCAGCTCTAAGCGGACTAGCGGGACTTACAATGAGCAGTTCTTC.

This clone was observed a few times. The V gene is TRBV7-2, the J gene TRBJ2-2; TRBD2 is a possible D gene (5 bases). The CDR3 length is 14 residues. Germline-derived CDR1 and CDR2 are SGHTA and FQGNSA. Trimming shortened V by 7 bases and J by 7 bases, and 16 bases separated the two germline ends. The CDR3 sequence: CASTGGRVGGELFF. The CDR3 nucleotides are TGTGCCAGCACCGGAGGAAGGGTCGGCGGGGAGCTGTTTTTT.

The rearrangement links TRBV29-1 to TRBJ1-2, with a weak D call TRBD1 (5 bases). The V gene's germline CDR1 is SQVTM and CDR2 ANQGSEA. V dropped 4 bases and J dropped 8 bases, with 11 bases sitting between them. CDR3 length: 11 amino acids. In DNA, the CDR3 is TGCAGCGTTGGACAGCAGGAGGGCTACACCTTC. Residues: CSVGQQEGYTF. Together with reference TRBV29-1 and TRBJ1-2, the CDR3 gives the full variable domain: SAVISQKPSRDICQRGTSLTIQCQVDSQVTMMFWYRQQPGQSLTLIATANQGSEATYESGFVIDKFPISRPNLTFSTLTVSNMSPEDSSIYLCSVGQQEGYTFGSGTRLTVV.

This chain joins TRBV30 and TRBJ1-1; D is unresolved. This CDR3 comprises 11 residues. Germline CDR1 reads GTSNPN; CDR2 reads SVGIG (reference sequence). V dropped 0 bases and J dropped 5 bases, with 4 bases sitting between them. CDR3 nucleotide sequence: TGTGCCTGGAGTGTTACTACTGAAGCTTTCTTT. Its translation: CAWSVTTEAFF.

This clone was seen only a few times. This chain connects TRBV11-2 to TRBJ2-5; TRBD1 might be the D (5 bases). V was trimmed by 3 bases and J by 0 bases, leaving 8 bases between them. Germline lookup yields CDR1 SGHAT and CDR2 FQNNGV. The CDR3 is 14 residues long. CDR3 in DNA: TGTGCCAGCAGCTTTCACAGGAACCAAGAGACCCAGTACTTC. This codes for CASSFHRNQETQYF.

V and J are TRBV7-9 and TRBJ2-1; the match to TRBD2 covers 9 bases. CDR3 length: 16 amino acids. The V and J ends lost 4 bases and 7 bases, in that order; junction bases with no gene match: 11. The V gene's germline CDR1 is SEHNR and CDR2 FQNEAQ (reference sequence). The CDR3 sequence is CASSSPRGRVGNEQFF. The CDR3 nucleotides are TGTGCCAGCAGCTCCCCCCGCGGGAGGGTGGGGAATGAGCAGTTCTTC.

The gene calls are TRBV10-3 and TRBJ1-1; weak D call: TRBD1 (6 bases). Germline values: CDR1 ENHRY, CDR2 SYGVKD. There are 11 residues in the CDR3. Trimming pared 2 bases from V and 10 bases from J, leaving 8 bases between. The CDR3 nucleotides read TGTGCCATCAGTGAGGGACAGATAGCTTTCTTT. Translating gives CAISEGQIAFF.

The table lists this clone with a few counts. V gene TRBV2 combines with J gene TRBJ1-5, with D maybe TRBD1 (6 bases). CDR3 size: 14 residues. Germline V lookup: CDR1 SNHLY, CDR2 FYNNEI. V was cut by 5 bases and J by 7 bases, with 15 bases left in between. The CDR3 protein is CASSPRQVPQPQHF. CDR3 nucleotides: TGTGCCAGCAGTCCTAGACAGGTACCCCAGCCCCAGCATTTT.

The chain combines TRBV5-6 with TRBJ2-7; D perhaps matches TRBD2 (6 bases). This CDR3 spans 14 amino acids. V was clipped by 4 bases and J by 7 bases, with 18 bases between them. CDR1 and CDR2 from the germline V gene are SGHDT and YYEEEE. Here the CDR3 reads CASSPIGGAFEQYV. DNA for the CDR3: TGTGCCAGCAGCCCGATTGGCGGGGCGTTTGAGCAGTACGTC.

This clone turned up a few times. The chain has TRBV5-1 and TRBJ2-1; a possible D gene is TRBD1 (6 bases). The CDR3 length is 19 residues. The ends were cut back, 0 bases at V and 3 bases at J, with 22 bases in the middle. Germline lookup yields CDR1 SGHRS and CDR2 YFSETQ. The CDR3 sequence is CASSLAPVRLQGYYNEQFF. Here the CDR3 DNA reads TGCGCCAGCAGCTTGGCACCGGTCCGGTTACAGGGTTACTACAATGAGCAGTTCTTC.

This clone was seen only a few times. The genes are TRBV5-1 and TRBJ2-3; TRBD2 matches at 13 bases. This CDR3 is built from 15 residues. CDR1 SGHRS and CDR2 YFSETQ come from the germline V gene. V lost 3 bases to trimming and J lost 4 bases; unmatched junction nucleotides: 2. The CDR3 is CASSSGLAGADTQYF. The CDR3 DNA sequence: TGCGCCAGCAGCTCTGGACTAGCGGGAGCAGATACGCAGTATTTT.

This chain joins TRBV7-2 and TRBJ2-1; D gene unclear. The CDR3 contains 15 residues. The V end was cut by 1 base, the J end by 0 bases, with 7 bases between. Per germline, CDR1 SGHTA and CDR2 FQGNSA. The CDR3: CASSLVHSSYNEQFF. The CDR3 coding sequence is TGTGCCAGCAGCTTAGTTCATAGCTCCTACAATGAGCAGTTCTTC.

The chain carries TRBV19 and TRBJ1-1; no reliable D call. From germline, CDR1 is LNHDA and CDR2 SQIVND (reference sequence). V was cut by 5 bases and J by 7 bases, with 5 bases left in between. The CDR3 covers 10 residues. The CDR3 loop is CASSRGEAFF. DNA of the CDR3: TGTGCCAGTAGTCGAGGTGAAGCTTTCTTT.

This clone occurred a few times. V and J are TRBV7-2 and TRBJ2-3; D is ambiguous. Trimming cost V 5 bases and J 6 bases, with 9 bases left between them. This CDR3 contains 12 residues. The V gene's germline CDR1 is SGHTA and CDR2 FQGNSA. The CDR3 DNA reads TGTGCCAGCAGCCCCGGTGAGGATACGCAGTATTTT. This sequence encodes CASSPGEDTQYF.

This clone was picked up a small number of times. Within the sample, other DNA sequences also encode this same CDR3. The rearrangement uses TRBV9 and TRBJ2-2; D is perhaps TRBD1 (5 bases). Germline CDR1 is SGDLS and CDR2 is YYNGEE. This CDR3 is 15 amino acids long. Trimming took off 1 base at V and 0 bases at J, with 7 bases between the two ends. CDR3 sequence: CASSVTGTNTGELFF. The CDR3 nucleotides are TGTGCCAGCAGCGTAACAGGAACGAACACCGGGGAGCTGTTTTTT.

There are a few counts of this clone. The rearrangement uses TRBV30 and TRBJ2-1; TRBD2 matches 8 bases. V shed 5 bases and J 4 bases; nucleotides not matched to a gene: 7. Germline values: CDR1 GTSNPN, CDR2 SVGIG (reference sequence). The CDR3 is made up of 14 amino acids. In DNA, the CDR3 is TGTGCCTGGGGGACTAGTTGGGGATACAATGAGCAGTTCTTC. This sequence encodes CAWGTSWGYNEQFF.

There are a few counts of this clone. The chain's CDR3 is CASSWTRGNEQFF. The CDR3 DNA reads TGTGCCAGCAGCTGGACTAGGGGAAATGAGCAGTTCTTC. The chain combines TRBV28 with TRBJ2-1, with 7 bases that match TRBD2. Germline CDR1 reads MDHEN; CDR2 reads SYDVKM. The J segment lost 7 bases and the V segment lost 6 bases, leaving 6 bases of the junction unmatched. The CDR3 runs 13 residues. Based on the CDR3 plus reference TRBV28 and TRBJ2-1, the full variable domain is DVKVTQSSRYLVKRTGEKVFLECVQDMDHENMFWYRQDPGLGLRLIYFSYDVKMKEKGDIPEGYSVSREKKERFSLILESASTNQTSMYLCASSWTRGNEQFFGPGTRLTVL.

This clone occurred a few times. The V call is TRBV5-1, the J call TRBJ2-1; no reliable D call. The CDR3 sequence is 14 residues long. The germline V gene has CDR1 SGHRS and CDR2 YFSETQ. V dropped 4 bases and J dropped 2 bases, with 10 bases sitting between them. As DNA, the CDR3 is TGCGCCAGCAGCCTAGAGTGGGCCTACAATGAGCAGTTCTTC. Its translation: CASSLEWAYNEQFF.

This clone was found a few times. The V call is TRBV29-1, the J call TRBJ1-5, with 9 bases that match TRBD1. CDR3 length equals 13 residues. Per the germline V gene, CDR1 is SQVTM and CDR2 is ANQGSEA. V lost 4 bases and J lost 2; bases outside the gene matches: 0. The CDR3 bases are TGCAGCGTTGGGACAGGGGGCAATCAGCCCCAGCATTTT. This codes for CSVGTGGNQPQHF.